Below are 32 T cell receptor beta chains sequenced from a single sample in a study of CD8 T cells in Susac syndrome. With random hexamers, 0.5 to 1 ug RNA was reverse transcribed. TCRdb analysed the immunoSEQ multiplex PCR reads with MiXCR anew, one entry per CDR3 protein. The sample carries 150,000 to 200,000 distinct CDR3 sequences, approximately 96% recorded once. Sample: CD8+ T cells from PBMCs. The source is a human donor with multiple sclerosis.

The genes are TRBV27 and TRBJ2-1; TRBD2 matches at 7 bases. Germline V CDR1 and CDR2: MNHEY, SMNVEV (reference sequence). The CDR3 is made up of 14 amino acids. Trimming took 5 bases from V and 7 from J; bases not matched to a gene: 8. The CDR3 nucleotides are TGTGCCAGCAGTCAGCCGGGACTACCGAATGAGCAGTTCTTC. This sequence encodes CASSQPGLPNEQFF.

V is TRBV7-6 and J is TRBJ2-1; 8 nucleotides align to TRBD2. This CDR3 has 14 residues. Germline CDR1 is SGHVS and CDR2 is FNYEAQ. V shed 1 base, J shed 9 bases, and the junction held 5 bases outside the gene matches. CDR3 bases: TGTGCCAGCAGCTTAGGCGGGGGGCGGAGTGAGCAGTTCTTC. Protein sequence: CASSLGGGRSEQFF.

CDR3 loop: CASSQPQGARGYTF. CDR3 in DNA: TGTGCCAGCAGCCAGCCACAGGGGGCGCGAGGCTACACCTTC. The gene calls are TRBV3-1 and TRBJ1-2; 9 bases fit TRBD1. V dropped 3 bases and J dropped 8; count of bases not matched to a gene: 7. The CDR3 spans 14 residues. Looked up from germline, CDR1 is LGHDT and CDR2 is YNNKEL (reference sequence). Full variable domain (remainder filled in from reference TRBV3-1 and TRBJ1-2): DTAVSQTPKYLVTQMGNDKSIKCEQNLGHDTMYWYKQDSKKFLKIMFSYNNKELIINETVPNRFSPKSPDKAHLNLHINSLELGDSAVYFCASSQPQGARGYTFGSGTRLTVV.

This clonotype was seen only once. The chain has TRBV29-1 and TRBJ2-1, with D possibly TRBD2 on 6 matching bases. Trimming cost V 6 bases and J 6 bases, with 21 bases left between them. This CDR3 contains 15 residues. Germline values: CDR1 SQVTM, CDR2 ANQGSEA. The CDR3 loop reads CSVAGGQAGLNEQFF. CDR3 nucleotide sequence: TGCAGCGTAGCCGGGGGTCAAGCTGGTCTCAATGAGCAGTTCTTC.

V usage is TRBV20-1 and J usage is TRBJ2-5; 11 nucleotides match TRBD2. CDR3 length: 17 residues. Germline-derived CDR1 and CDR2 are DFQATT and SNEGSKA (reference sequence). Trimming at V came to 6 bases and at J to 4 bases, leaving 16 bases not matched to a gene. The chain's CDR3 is CSAWGSGGAAWLETQYF. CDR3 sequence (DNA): TGCAGTGCCTGGGGTAGCGGGGGGGCCGCTTGGTTAGAGACCCAGTACTTC.

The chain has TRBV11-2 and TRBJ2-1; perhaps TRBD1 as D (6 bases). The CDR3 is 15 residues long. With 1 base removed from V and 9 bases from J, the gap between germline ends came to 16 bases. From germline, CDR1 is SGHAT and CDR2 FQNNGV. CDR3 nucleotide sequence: TGTGCCAGCAGCTTAGTGCTTGCCAGGGGCTCTGAGCAGTTCTTC. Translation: CASSLVLARGSEQFF.

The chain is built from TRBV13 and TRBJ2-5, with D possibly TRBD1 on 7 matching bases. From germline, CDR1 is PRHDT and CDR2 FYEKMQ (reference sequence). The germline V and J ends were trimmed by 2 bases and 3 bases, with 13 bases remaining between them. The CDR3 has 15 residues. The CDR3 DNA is TGTGCCAGCAGCTTATGGCGGGACAGCGAAGAGACCCAGTACTTC. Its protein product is CASSLWRDSEETQYF.

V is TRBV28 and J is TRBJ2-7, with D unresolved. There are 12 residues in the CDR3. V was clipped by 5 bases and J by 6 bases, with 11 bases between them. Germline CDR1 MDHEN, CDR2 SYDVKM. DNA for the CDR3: TGTGCCAGCAGTCTCGCGAGGTTCGAGCAGTACTTC. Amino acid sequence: CASSLARFEQYF.

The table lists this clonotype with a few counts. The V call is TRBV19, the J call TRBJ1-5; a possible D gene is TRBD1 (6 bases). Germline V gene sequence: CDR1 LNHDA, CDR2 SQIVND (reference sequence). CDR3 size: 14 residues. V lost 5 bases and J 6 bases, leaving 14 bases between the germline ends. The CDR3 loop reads CASSWGRSGQPQHF. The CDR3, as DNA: TGTGCCAGTAGTTGGGGGCGGAGCGGTCAGCCCCAGCATTTT.

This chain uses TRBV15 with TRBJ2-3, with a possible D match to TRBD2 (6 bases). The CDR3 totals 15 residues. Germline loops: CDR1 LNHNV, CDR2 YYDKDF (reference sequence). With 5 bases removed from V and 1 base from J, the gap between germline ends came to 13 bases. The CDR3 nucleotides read TGTGCCACCAGCCGACGGGGGACCGGCACAGATACGCAGTATTTT. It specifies CATSRRGTGTDTQYF.

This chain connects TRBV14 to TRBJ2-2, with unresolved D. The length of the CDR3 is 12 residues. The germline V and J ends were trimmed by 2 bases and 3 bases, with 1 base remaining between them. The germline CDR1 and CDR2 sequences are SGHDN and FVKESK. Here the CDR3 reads CASSQHTGELFF. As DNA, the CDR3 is TGTGCCAGCAGCCAACACACCGGGGAGCTGTTTTTT. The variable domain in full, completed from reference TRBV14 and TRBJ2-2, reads EAGVTQFPSHSVIEKGQTVTLRCDPISGHDNLYWYRRVMGKEIKFLLHFVKESKQDESGMPNNRFLAERTGGTYSTLKVQPAELEDSGVYFCASSQHTGELFFGEGSRLTVL.

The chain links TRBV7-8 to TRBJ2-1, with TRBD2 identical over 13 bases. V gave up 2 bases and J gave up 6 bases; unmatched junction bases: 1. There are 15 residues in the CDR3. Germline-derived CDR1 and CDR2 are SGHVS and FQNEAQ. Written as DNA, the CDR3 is TGTGCCAGCAGCTTAACTAGCGGGAGGGCCAATGAGCAGTTCTTC. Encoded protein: CASSLTSGRANEQFF.

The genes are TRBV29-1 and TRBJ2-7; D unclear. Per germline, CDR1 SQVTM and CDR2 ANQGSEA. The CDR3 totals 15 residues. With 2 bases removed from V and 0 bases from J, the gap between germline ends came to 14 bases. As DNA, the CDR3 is TGCAGCGTTGAATTTGAGACATCCCCCTCCTACGAGCAGTACTTC. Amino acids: CSVEFETSPSYEQYF.

This chain's CDR3 is CASSAPGPADTEAFF. In nucleotides, the CDR3 is TGTGCCAGCAGTGCACCTGGACCGGCGGACACTGAAGCTTTCTTT. The chain is built from TRBV2 and TRBJ1-1; D is undetermined. Per germline, CDR1 SNHLY and CDR2 FYNNEI. This CDR3 comprises 15 residues. The V gene lost 4 bases and the J gene lost 3 bases, with 15 bases spanning the gap.

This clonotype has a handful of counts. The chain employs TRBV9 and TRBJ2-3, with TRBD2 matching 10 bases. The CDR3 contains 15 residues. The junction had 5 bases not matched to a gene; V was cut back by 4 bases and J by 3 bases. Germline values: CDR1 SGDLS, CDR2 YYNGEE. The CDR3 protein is CASSSSGGRTDTQYF. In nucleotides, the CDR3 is TGTGCCAGCAGCTCTAGCGGGGGTAGAACAGATACGCAGTATTTT.

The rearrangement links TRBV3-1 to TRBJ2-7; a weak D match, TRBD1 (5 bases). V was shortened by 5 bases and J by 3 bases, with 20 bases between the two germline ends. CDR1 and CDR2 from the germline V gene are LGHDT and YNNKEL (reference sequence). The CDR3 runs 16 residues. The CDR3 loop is CASSGVLGRALYEQYF. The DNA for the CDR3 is TGTGCCAGCAGCGGAGTTTTGGGCAGGGCACTCTACGAGCAGTACTTC.

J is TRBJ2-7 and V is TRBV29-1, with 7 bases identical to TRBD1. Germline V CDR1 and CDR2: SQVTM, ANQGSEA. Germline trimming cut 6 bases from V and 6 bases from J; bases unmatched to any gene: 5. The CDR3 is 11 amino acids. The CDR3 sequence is CSVWDSGEQYF. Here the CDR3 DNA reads TGCAGCGTATGGGACAGCGGCGAGCAGTACTTC.

The CDR3 reads CASSEMGYNEQFF. The CDR3 DNA follows: TGTGCCAGCAGTGAAATGGGGTACAATGAGCAGTTCTTC. The rearrangement uses TRBV2 and TRBJ2-1; no firm D call. Between the trimmed V and J ends, which lost 2 bases and 4 bases, there was a span of 6 bases. CDR1 and CDR2 (germline): SNHLY, FYNNEI. CDR3 length equals 13 residues.

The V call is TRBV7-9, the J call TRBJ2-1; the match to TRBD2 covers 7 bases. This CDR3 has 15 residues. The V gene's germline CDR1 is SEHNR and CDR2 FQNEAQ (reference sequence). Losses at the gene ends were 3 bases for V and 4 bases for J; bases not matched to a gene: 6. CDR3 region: CASSFLADAYNEQFF. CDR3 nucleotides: TGTGCCAGCAGCTTCCTAGCGGACGCATACAATGAGCAGTTCTTC.

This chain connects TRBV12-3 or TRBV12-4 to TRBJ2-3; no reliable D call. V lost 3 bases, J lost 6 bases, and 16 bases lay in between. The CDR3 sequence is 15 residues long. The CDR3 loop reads CASSFDPFGRDTQYF. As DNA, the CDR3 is TGTGCCAGCAGTTTCGACCCGTTTGGGCGTGATACGCAGTATTTT.

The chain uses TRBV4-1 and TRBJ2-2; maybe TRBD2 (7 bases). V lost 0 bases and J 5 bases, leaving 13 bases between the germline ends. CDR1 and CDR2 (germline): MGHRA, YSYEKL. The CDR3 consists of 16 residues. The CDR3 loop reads CASSQDPGRGTGELFF. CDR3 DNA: TGCGCCAGCAGCCAAGACCCGGGGAGGGGGACCGGGGAGCTGTTTTTT.

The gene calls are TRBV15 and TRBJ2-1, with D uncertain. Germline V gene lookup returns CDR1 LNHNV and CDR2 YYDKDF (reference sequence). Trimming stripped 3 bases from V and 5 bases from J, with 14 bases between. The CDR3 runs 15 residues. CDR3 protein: CATSSGEGTHNEQFF. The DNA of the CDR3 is TGTGCCACCAGCAGTGGGGAAGGTACTCACAATGAGCAGTTCTTC.

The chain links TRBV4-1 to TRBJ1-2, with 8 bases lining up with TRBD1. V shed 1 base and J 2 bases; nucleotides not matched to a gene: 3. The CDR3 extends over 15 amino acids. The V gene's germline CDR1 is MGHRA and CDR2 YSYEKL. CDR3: CASSQVAGGNYGYTF. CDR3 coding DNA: TGCGCCAGCAGCCAAGTGGCAGGGGGCAACTATGGCTACACCTTC.

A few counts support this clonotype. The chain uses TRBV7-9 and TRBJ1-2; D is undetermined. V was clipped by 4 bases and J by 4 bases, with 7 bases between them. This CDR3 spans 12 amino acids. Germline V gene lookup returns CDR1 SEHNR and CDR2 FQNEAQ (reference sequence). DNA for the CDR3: TGTGCCAGCAGCTCGGACGGCTATGGCTACACCTTC. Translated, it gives CASSSDGYGYTF.

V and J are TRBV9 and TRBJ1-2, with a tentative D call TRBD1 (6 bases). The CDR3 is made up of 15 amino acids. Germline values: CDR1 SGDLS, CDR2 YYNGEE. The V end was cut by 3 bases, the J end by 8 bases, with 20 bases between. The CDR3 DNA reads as TGTGCCAGCAGCGCCGCTATCACAGGGTCGAGGGGCTACACCTTC. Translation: CASSAAITGSRGYTF.

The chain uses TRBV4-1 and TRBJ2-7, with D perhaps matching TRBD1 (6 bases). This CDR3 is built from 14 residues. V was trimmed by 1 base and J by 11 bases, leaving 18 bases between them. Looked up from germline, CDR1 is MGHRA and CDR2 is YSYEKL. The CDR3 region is CASSQVQGKQDKYF. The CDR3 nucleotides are TGCGCCAGCAGCCAAGTACAGGGCAAGCAGGATAAGTACTTC.

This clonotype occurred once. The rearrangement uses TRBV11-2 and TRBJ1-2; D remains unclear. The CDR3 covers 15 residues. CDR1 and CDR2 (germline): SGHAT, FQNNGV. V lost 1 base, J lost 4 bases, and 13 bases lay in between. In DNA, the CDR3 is TGTGCCAGCAGCTTAGCCCCGGAGAGCATCTATGGCTACACCTTC. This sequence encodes CASSLAPESIYGYTF.

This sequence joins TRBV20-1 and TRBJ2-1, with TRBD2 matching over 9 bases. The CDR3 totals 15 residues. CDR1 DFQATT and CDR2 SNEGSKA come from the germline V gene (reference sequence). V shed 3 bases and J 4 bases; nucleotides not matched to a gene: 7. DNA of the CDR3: TGCAGTGCTAGTAGGCGGGGGGGCCCGTACAATGAGCAGTTCTTC. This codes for CSASRRGGPYNEQFF.

CDR3 region: CASSLRGPWEGQYF. As DNA, the CDR3 is TGTGCCAGCAGTTTACGTGGTCCCTGGGAGGGCCAGTACTTC. The chain uses TRBV28 and TRBJ2-5; 7 bases are a match to TRBD2. V shed 2 bases, J shed 10 bases, and the junction held 10 bases outside the gene matches. Looked up from germline, CDR1 is MDHEN and CDR2 is SYDVKM. There are 14 residues in the CDR3.

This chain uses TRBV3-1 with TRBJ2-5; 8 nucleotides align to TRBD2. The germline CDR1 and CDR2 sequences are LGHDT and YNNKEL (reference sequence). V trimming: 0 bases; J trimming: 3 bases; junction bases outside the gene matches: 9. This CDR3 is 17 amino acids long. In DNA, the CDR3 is TGTGCCAGCAGCCAAGAGTTAGTAGCAGCGGGGGAAGAGACCCAGTACTTC. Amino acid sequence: CASSQELVAAGEETQYF.

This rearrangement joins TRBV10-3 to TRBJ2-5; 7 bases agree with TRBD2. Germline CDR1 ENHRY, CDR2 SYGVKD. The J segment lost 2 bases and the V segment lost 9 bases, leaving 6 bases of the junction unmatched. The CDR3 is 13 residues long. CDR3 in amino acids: CAIRDYWQETQYF. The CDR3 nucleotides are TGTGCCATTAGGGACTATTGGCAAGAGACCCAGTACTTC.

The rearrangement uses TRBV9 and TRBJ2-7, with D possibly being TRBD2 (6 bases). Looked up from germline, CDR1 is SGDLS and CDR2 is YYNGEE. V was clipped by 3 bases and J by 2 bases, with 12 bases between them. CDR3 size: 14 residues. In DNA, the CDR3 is TGTGCCAGCAGCGGACTAGGGGATCCCTACGAGCAGTACTTC. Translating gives CASSGLGDPYEQYF.